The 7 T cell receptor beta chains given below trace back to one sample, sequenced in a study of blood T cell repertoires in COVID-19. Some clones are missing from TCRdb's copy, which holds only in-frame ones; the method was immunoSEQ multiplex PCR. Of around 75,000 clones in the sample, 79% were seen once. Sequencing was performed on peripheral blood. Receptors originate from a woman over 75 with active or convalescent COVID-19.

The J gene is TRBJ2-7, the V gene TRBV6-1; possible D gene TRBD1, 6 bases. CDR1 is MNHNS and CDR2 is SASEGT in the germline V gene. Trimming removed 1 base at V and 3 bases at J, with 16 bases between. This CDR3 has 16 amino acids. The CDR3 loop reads CASSEVGGQRIYEQYF. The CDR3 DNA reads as TGTGCCAGCAGTGAAGTCGGTGGACAGAGGATCTACGAGCAGTACTTC.

CDR3 residues: CASSSLEVAGNEQFF. The CDR3, as DNA: TGTGCCAGCAGTTCCCTCGAGGTAGCGGGAAATGAGCAGTTCTTC. The chain is built from TRBV28 and TRBJ2-1; 8 bases are a match to TRBD2. This CDR3 spans 15 amino acids. Germline V gives CDR1 MDHEN, CDR2 SYDVKM. The V segment lost 4 bases and the J segment 7 bases; nucleotides outside the gene matches: 9.

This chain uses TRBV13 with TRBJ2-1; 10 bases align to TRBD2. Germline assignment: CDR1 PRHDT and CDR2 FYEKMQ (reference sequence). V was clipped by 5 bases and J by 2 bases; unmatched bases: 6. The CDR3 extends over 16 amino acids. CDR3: CASSLLAGGTYNEQFF. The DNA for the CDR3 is TGTGCCAGCAGCCTTTTAGCGGGAGGAACCTACAATGAGCAGTTCTTC. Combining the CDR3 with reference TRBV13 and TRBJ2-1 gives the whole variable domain AAGVIQSPRHLIKEKRETATLKCYPIPRHDTVYWYQQGPGQDPQFLISFYEKMQSDKGSIPDRFSAQQFSDYHSELNMSSLELGDSALYFCASSLLAGGTYNEQFFGPGTRLTVL.

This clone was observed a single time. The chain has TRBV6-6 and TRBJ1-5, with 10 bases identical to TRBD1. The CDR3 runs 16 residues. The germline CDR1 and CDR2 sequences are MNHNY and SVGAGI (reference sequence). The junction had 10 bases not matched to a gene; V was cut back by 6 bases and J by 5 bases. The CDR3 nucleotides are TGTGCCAGCAGACTCACCGGGACAGGGGCCCATCAGCCCCAGCATTTT. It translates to CASRLTGTGAHQPQHF.

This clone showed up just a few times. DNA for the CDR3: TGTGCCAGCAGCTTGGGACAGTTTCTCGATGAGCAGTTCTTC. Protein product: CASSLGQFLDEQFF. V is TRBV5-6 and J is TRBJ2-1; the D gene is possibly TRBD1 (5 bases). This CDR3 spans 14 amino acids. The germline V and J ends were trimmed by 0 bases and 8 bases, with 12 bases remaining between them. The germline CDR1 and CDR2 sequences are SGHDT and YYEEEE. The full variable domain, with the rest looked up from reference TRBV5-6 and TRBJ2-1, is DAGVTQSPTHLIKTRGQQVTLRCSPKSGHDTVSWYQQALGQGPQFIFQYYEEEERQRGNFPDRFSGHQFPNYSSELNVNALLLGDSALYLCASSLGQFLDEQFFGPGTRLTVL.

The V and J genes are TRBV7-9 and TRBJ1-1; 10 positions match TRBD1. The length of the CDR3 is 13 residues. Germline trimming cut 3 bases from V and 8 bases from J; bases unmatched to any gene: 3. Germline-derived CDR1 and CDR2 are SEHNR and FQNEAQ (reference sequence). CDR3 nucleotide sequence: TGTGCCAGCAGCTTGGAGACAGGGGGCGAAGCTTTCTTT. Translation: CASSLETGGEAFF.

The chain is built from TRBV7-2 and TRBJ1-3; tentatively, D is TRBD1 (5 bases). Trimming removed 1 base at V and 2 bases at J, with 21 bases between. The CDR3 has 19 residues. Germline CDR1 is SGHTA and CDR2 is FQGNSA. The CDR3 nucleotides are TGTGCCAGCAGCTTAGGACAAGGGGTTAGGAGAACAGCTGGAAACACCATATATTTT. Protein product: CASSLGQGVRRTAGNTIYF.